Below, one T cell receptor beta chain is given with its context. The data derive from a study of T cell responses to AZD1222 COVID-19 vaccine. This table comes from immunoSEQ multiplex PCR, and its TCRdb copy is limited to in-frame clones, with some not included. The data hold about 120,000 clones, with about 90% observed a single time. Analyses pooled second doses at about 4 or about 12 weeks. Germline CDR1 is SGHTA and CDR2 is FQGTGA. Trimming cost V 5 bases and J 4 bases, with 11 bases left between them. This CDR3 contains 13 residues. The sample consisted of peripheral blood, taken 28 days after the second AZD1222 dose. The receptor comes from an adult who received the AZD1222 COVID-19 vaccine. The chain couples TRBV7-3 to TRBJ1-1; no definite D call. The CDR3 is CASSLERSTEAFF. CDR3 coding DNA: TGTGCCAGCAGCCTCGAGCGGAGCACTGAAGCTTTCTTT.